This passage covers 10 T cell receptor beta chains from one sample sequenced in a study of breast tumors, draining lymph nodes, adjacent tissues. TCRdb reanalysed the multiplex PCR reads using MiXCR and keeps one entry per CDR3 protein. The data contain about 47,000 distinct CDR3 sequences, 20% to 25% of them singletons. The specimen sequenced was breast tumor tissue. Receptor source: a female donor with breast cancer. Some clones in this sample may be carry-over from other donors' samples.

In the case of this clonotype: A much larger clone lies one base from this, so it may be a read error. It is likely a read error, because the conserved phenylalanine at the end of the CDR3 is missing. The chain uses TRBV6-1 and TRBJ1-5; no reliable D call. The germline V and J ends were trimmed by 2 bases and 4 bases, with 9 bases remaining between them. This CDR3 is built from 14 residues. The germline gives CDR1 MNHNS, CDR2 SASEGT. As DNA, the CDR3 is TGTGCCAGCAGTGAATCCCTAGAGAATCAGCCCCAGCATCTT. As protein: CASSESLENQPQHL.

This clonotype was counted ten times or more. The rearrangement uses TRBV2 and TRBJ2-7; D possibly matches TRBD1 or TRBD2 (5 bases each). Looked up from germline, CDR1 is SNHLY and CDR2 is FYNNEI. The CDR3 is 13 amino acids. The V gene lost 7 bases and the J gene lost 3 bases, with 13 bases spanning the gap. The CDR3 sequence: CASTRGVDYEQYF. CDR3 nucleotides: TGTGCCAGCACGAGAGGGGTTGACTACGAGCAGTACTTC.

CDR3 sequence (DNA): TGCAGCGTCGGACAGGGGTTATACTATGGCTACACCTTC. Encoded protein: CSVGQGLYYGYTF. The chain uses TRBV29-1 and TRBJ1-2; 9 nucleotides line up with TRBD1. The CDR3 runs to 13 residues. The V gene's germline CDR1 is SQVTM and CDR2 ANQGSEA. The V and J ends lost 6 bases and 3 bases, in that order; junction bases with no gene match: 5.

The gene calls are TRBV27 and TRBJ2-1; D is perhaps TRBD1 or TRBD2 (6 bases each). This CDR3 has 15 amino acids. Looked up from germline, CDR1 is MNHEY and CDR2 is SMNVEV (reference sequence). V was cut by 3 bases and J by 2 bases, with 11 bases left in between. The DNA for the CDR3 is TGTGCCAGCAGTTTTAGGAGGGGGACCTACAATGAGCAGTTCTTC. It specifies CASSFRRGTYNEQFF.

This clonotype was counted only a few times. This chain connects TRBV6-5 to TRBJ2-1, with D unclear. This CDR3 region has 13 residues. CDR1 is MNHEY and CDR2 is SVGAGI in the germline V gene. Trimming left V 8 bases short and J 2 bases short, with 10 bases between. CDR3 coding DNA: TGTGCCAGCGGTCCTAATCCCTACAATGAGCAGTTCTTC. Residues: CASGPNPYNEQFF.

This clonotype has ten or more counts. The J gene is TRBJ1-2, the V gene TRBV7-8, with 9 positions matching TRBD1. V was pared by 5 bases and J by 4 bases, with 5 bases of the junction left unmatched. The CDR3 sequence is 14 residues long. The V gene's germline CDR1 is SGHVS and CDR2 FQNEAQ. The CDR3 DNA reads TGTGCCAGCAGCAGAGACAGGGGGGTCTATGGCTACACCTTC. Protein sequence: CASSRDRGVYGYTF.

The gene calls are TRBV7-9 and TRBJ1-1; D not resolved. Germline assignment: CDR1 SEHNR and CDR2 FQNEAQ (reference sequence). CDR3 size: 13 residues. V lost 5 bases to trimming and J lost 8 bases, with 15 bases between them. As DNA, the CDR3 is TGTGCCAGCAGCCCGTTTCCGGGTTACGAAGCTTTCTTT. Translating it yields CASSPFPGYEAFF.

This clonotype was seen ten or more times. V and J are TRBV28 and TRBJ1-4; D gene uncertain. The CDR3 consists of 15 residues. In germline, CDR1 is MDHEN, CDR2 SYDVKM. Trimming took 3 bases from V and 5 from J, leaving 13 bases between them. The CDR3 protein is CASSFGRPSNEKLFF. The DNA of the CDR3 is TGTGCCAGCAGTTTCGGGAGACCGTCGAATGAAAAACTGTTTTTT.

Worth noting for this clonotype: This could be a read error, since a much larger clone is one nucleotide away. CDR3 loop: CSADPGRSTGELFF. The CDR3 DNA reads as TGCAGTGCTGATCCGGGACGGAGCACCGGGGAGCTGTTTTTT. The chain has TRBV20-1 and TRBJ2-2, with D perhaps assigned TRBD1 or TRBD2 (5 bases each). The CDR3 has 14 amino acids. Germline values: CDR1 DFQATT, CDR2 SNEGSKA (reference sequence). Trimming cost V 5 bases and J 4 bases, with 14 bases left between them.

This clonotype was recorded at least ten times. The V gene is TRBV6-6, the J gene TRBJ1-3, with TRBD1 as a possible D gene (5 bases). Germline V lookup: CDR1 MNHNY, CDR2 SVGAGI (reference sequence). This CDR3 has 16 amino acids. V lost 0 bases and J 0 bases, leaving 9 bases between the germline ends. The CDR3 loop reads CASSYSWDFSGNTIYF. CDR3 nucleotides: TGTGCCAGCAGTTACTCGTGGGACTTCTCTGGAAACACCATATATTTT.